This is a list of T cell receptor beta chains from one sample in a study of shared clonotypes between healthy human individuals. Sequencing was performed with immunoSEQ multiplex PCR; in TCRdb, only in-frame clones are kept and a portion is missing. The data hold approximately 500,000 clones, with roughly 95% observed a single time. Input material: naive CD4+ T cells sorted from blood. These receptors were obtained from a woman in her twenties or thirties in good health. Each CDR3 is given with its conserved first and last residue. The D gene is left open where the match is weak. Clone size is given for some rows only: seen once, a few or many times, or a class if the clone is expanded.

v_call	clone_size	d_call	j_call	cdr3_aa	cdr3_nt
TRBV10-1	few	TRBD1	TRBJ1-1	CASREGQGTNTEAFF	TGCGCCAGCAGAGAAGGACAGGGGACGAACACTGAAGCTTTCTTT
TRBV7-9	.	.	TRBJ2-1	CASSSSARQSSYNEQFF	TGTGCCAGCAGTTCCTCAGCGAGACAAAGCTCCTACAATGAGCAGTTCTTC
TRBV10-2	.	TRBD1	TRBJ2-5	CASTDRGASQTQYF	TGCGCCAGCACGGACAGGGGGGCGAGCCAAACCCAGTACTTC
TRBV27	.	TRBD1	TRBJ1-1	CASRRQGPGYTEAFF	TGTGCCAGCAGGAGACAGGGACCGGGGTACACTGAAGCTTTCTTT
TRBV7-9	.	.	TRBJ1-4	CASSQGQHNEKLFF	TGTGCCAGCAGCCAAGGACAGCATAATGAAAAACTGTTTTTT
TRBV9	.	.	TRBJ2-7	CASSVGGEAELYEQYF	TGTGCCAGCAGCGTAGGAGGGGAAGCCGAACTTTACGAGCAGTACTTC
TRBV5-1	once	.	TRBJ2-2	CASSLRAGGTGELFF	TGCGCCAGCAGCTTAAGGGCAGGTGGGACCGGGGAGCTGTTTTTT
TRBV6-1	.	TRBD2	TRBJ2-7	CASSESPGTSVSYEQYF	TGTGCCAGCAGTGAAAGTCCCGGGACTAGCGTCTCCTACGAGCAGTACTTC
TRBV21-1	.	.	TRBJ1-2	CASSSSGTVGESRGYTF	TGTGCCAGCAGCTCCAGCGGGACAGTCGGGGAGAGTCGTGGCTACACCTTC
TRBV20-1	.	.	TRBJ2-7	CSVGETYEQYF	TGCAGTGTAGGCGAGACCTACGAGCAGTACTTC
TRBV5-6	.	.	TRBJ2-5	CASSRPVGRWEETQYF	TGTGCCAGCAGTCGCCCCGTCGGGAGATGGGAGGAGACCCAGTACTTC